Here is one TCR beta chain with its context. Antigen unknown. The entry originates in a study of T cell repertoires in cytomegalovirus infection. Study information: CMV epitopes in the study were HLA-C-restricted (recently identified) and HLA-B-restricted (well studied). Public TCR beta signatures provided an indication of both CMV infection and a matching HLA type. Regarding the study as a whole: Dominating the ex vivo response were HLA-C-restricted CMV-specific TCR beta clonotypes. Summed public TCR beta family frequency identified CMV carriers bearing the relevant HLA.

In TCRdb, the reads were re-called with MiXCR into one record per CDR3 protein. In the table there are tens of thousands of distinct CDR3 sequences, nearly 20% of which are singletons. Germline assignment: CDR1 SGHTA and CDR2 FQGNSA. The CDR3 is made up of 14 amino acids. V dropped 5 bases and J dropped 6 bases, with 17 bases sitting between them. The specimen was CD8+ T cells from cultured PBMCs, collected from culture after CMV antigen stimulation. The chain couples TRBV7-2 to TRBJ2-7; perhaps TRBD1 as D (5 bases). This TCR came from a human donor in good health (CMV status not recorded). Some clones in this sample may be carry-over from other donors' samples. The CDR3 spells CASSETVDSIEQYF. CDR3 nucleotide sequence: TGTGCCAGCAGCGAAACAGTAGACAGTATCGAGCAGTACTTC. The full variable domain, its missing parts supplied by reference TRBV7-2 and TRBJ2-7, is GAGVSQSPSNKVTEKGKDVELRCDPISGHTALYWYRQSLGQGLEFLIYFQGNSAPDKSGLPSDRFSAERTGGSVSTLTIQRTQQEDSAVYLCASSETVDSIEQYFGPGTRLTVT.